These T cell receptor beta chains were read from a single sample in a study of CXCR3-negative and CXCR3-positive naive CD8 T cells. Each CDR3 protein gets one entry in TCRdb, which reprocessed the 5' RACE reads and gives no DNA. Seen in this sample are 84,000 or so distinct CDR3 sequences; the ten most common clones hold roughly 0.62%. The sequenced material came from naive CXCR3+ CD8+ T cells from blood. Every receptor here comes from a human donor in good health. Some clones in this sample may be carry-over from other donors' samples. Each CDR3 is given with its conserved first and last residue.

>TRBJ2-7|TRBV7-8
CASSSSPSYEQYF
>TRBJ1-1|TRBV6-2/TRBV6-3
CASSYFGMMNTEAFF
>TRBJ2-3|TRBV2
CASSPVTDTQYF
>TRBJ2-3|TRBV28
CASSGRASGSRGTDTQYF
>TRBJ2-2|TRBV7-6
CAIRATIPGELFF
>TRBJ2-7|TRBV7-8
CASSTKTAYYEQYF
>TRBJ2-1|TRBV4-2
CASSQELWVAGMNYNEQFF
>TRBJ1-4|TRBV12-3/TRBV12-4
CASSPPDRGYEKLFF
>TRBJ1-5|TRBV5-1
CASSLSSSQPQHF
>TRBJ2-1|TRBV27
CASSPRLAGVNEQFF
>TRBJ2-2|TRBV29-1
CSVEDRHDGFGELFF
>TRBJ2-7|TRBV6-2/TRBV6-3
CASSEVTRKPYEQYF
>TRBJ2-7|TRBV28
CASSPRGLGNEQYF
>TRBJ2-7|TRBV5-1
CASSPRGAGGSYEQYF
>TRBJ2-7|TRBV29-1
CSVEGEDRGTYEQYF
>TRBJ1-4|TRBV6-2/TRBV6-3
CASTIGTAGEKLFF
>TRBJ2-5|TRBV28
CASSPRQIQETQYF
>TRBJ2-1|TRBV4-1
CASSQDAGVKFF
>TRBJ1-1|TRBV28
CASSSGVLEAFF
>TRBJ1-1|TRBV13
CASSLVSQNTEAFF
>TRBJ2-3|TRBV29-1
CSAVGTEMDTQYF
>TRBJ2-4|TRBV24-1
CATSDFQTGVQYF
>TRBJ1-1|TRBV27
CASRLTGGRTEAFF
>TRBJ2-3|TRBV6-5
CASSRQDTDTQYF
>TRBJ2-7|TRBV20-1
CSARSDYEQYF
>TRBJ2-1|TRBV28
CASRAPGAYNEQFF
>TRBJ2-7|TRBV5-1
CASSSRREDNYEQYF
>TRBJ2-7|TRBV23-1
CASSPLLAFYEQYF
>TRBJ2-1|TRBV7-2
CASSPYGRGLAGEVEQFF
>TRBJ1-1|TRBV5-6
CASSLVGINTEAFF
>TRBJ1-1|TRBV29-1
CSVAQRNAEAFF
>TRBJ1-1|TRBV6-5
CASSYSDRGFEAFF
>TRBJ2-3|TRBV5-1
CASSPHRVGADTQYF
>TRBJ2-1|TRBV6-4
CASSGTLQGAQTYNEQFF
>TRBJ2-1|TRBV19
CASSPPAGGPNEQFF
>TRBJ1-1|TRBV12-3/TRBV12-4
CASSRGILITEAFF
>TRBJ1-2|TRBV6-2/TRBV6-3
CASSYENRGSYTF
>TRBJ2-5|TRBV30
CAWTLHQETQYF
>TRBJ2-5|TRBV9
CASSVADPSWVETQYF
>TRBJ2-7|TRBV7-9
CASSSPTRDEKYF
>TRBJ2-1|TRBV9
CASNQDGHNEQFF
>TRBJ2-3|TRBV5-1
CASSLTADTQYF
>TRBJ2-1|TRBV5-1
CASSDMVPKAFNREVAYNEQFF
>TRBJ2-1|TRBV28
CASSIPDSYNEQFF
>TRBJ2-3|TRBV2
CASSQLGTASTDTQYF
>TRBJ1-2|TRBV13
CASSPTGSSYGYTF
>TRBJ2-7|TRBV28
CASSRRPPGYEQYF
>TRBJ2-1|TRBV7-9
CASRLGGGGDNEQFF
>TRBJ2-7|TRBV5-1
CASSLVLVRDYF
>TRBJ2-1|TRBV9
CASSPLPAGSYNEQFF
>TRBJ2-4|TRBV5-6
CASSNSEILAKNIQYF